These 10 T cell receptor beta chains originate from one sample sequenced in a study of breast tumors, draining lymph nodes, adjacent tissues. The lymph nodes were axillary draining lymph nodes from breast cancer patients. TCRdb re-analysed the multiplex PCR reads in MiXCR, keeping a single row per CDR3 protein. The profile shows around 250,000 distinct CDR3 sequences, under 40% of them singletons. Material: axillary lymph node tissue. All receptors derive from a female donor with breast cancer. Some clones in this sample may be carry-over from other donors' samples.

This clonotype was observed a handful of times. The genes are TRBV20-1 and TRBJ1-5; 9 bases line up with TRBD1. The ends lost 5 bases at V and 3 bases at J; junction bases unmatched: 11. The CDR3 contains 16 residues. Germline assignment: CDR1 DFQATT and CDR2 SNEGSKA (reference sequence). The CDR3 loop is CSAPHGTGKSNQPQHF. CDR3 nucleotide sequence: TGCAGTGCTCCCCACGGGACAGGGAAATCCAATCAGCCCCAGCATTTT.

For this clonotype: It may be a read error: a sequence one base away is much more abundant. The V call is TRBV6-5, the J call TRBJ1-2; D is unclear. The CDR3 consists of 14 residues. The V end lost 8 bases, the J end lost 7 bases, and 20 bases lay between the germline ends. CDR1 and CDR2 from the germline V gene are MNHEY and SVGAGI. Written as DNA, the CDR3 is TGTGCCAGCGGAATAGGGTCGGTAGTAGGTGGCTACACCTTC. Translated, it gives CASGIGSVVGGYTF.

The CDR3 DNA follows: TGCGCCAGCAGACTAGGTCAGGGCGAAGAGACCCAGTACTTC. It translates to CASRLGQGEETQYF. This chain uses TRBV5-1 with TRBJ2-5, with D perhaps given as TRBD1 or TRBD2 (5 bases each). Trimming left V 5 bases short and J 3 bases short, with 14 bases between. Germline CDR1 SGHRS, CDR2 YFSETQ. The CDR3 is made up of 14 amino acids.

Notes on this clonotype: A single base separates this from a much larger clone, so it may be a read error. The V gene is TRBV20-1, the J gene TRBJ1-2; D is unclear. This CDR3 is built from 13 residues. Germline CDR1 is DFQATT and CDR2 is SNEGSKA (reference sequence). The chain's CDR3 is CSAPPSANYAYTF. CDR3 bases: TGCAGTGCTCCTCCCTCAGCTAACTATGCCTACACCTTC.

This clonotype has just a few counts. A read error may be the cause here, since a much bigger clone is one base away. The chain is built from TRBV9 and TRBJ2-5; possible D gene TRBD1, 6 bases. Germline CDR1 reads SGDLS; CDR2 reads YYNGEE. The length of the CDR3 is 15 residues. The CDR3 loop is CASSWTAPHQETPYF. The DNA for the CDR3 is TGTGCCAGCAGTTGGACAGCCCCTCACCAAGAGACCCCGTACTTC.

This clonotype was observed a few times. The chain has TRBV5-4 and TRBJ2-6, with D possibly being TRBD2 (5 bases). V was pared by 0 bases and J by 4 bases, with 20 bases between. This CDR3 spans 19 amino acids. The germline V gene has CDR1 SGHNT and CDR2 YYREEE (reference sequence). In nucleotides, the CDR3 is TGTGCCAGCAGCTTGGTTGGTACCGGGATAACCTCAGGGGCCAACGTCCTGACTTTC. The encoded protein is CASSLVGTGITSGANVLTF.

V gene TRBV20-1 combines with J gene TRBJ2-6, with D unresolved. The CDR3 spans 16 residues. Germline V gives CDR1 DFQATT, CDR2 SNEGSKA (reference sequence). The germline V and J ends were trimmed by 5 bases and 2 bases, with 16 bases remaining between them. The CDR3 DNA follows: TGCAGTGCTCAGTTCCCGGGCGGAGCTGGGGCCAACGTCCTGACTTTC. Amino acids: CSAQFPGGAGANVLTF.

Remarks on this clonotype: Relative to the germline gene, one junction end is altered; a read error may explain this. The rearrangement links TRBV12-3 or TRBV12-4 to TRBJ2-6, with D maybe TRBD1 (6 bases). The CDR3 is 19 amino acids. In DNA, the CDR3 is TGTACCAGCAGTTCCCAGACAGGTAGACTGAGCTCTGGGGCCAACGTCCTGACTTTC. The encoded protein is CTSSSQTGRLSSGANVLTF.

This chain links TRBV19 with TRBJ1-2; 10 positions agree with TRBD1. Looked up from germline, CDR1 is LNHDA and CDR2 is SQIVND (reference sequence). V was pared by 1 base and J by 8 bases, with 19 bases of the junction left unmatched. The CDR3 extends over 19 amino acids. The CDR3 here is CASSIGGSTGGAAYEGYTF. CDR3 nucleotide sequence: TGTGCCAGTAGTATAGGAGGTTCGACAGGGGGCGCGGCGTATGAGGGCTACACCTTC.

The rearrangement links TRBV18 to TRBJ2-7; 11 nucleotides align to TRBD2. There are 16 residues in the CDR3. Germline loops: CDR1 KGHSH, CDR2 LQKENI. V trimming: 3 bases; J trimming: 3 bases; junction bases outside the gene matches: 7. The CDR3 loop reads CASSPFQGTSGYEQYF. For the CDR3, the DNA is TGTGCCAGCTCACCTTTCCAGGGGACTAGCGGCTACGAGCAGTACTTC.